Below, 8 T cell receptor beta chains from the same sample are listed, as sequenced in a study of spatial heterogeneity in lung cancer. TCRdb ran MiXCR on the 5' RACE reads and lists one entry per CDR3 protein. The repertoire holds tens of thousands of distinct CDR3 sequences, approximately 20% seen once, with less than 7.5% in the top ten. Specified time point: sample taken at primary tumor resection. Whole RNA came from tumor, nontumor lung or frozen PBMC and was sequenced without being sorted. The sample here was PBMCs, taken at surgery. The receptor source for this set is a male donor with early-stage non-small cell lung cancer.

In its sample, this clonotype was seen a few times. The V and J genes are TRBV5-1 and TRBJ2-1; 9 nucleotides agree with TRBD1. In germline, CDR1 is SGHRS, CDR2 YFSETQ. With 2 bases clipped from V and 13 bases from J, the junction kept 7 bases outside the gene matches. This CDR3 region has 13 residues. The chain's CDR3 is CASSFTGGQGQFF. CDR3 sequence (DNA): TGCGCCAGCAGCTTTACAGGGGGACAGGGTCAGTTCTTC. The variable domain in full, completed from reference TRBV5-1 and TRBJ2-1, reads KAGVTQTPRYLIKTRGQQVTLSCSPISGHRSVSWYQQTPGQGLQFLFEYFSETQRNKGNFPGRFSGRQFSNSRSEMNVSTLELGDSALYLCASSFTGGQGQFFGPGTRLTVL.

The V and J genes are TRBV9 and TRBJ2-7, with no clear D. Trimming pared 0 bases from V and 6 bases from J, leaving 10 bases between. The germline gives CDR1 SGDLS, CDR2 YYNGEE. The CDR3 totals 13 residues. For the CDR3, the DNA is TGTGCCAGCAGCGTAGACCCTTCTCGCGAGCAGTACTTC. Translated, it gives CASSVDPSREQYF.

The table lists this clonotype with a few counts. The chain links TRBV7-2 to TRBJ2-7, with unresolved D. This CDR3 has 14 amino acids. The germline V gene encodes CDR1 SGHTA and CDR2 FQGNSA. With 5 bases removed from V and 3 bases from J, the gap between germline ends came to 14 bases. The CDR3 DNA sequence: TGTGCCAGCAGCCGTTATGGGCGAAACTACGAGCAGTACTTC. It is translated as CASSRYGRNYEQYF.

The rearrangement links TRBV27 to TRBJ2-3; D might be TRBD1 or TRBD2, each matching 7 bases. Trimming left V 4 bases short and J 4 bases short, with 18 bases between. This CDR3 has 16 residues. CDR1 is MNHEY, CDR2 SMNVEV, per germline (reference sequence). The CDR3 sequence: CASSSPGGGGPDTQYF. The CDR3 nucleotides are TGTGCCAGCAGTTCCCCCGGGGGAGGGGGCCCAGATACGCAGTATTTT.

Note on this clonotype: Possible read error: a much larger clone is one base away. Because it lacks the conserved phenylalanine or tryptophan at the end, this CDR3 is likely a read error. J is TRBJ1-1 and V is TRBV28; D gene ambiguous. The V end was cut by 3 bases, the J end by 5 bases, with 19 bases between. This CDR3 comprises 16 residues. Germline V lookup: CDR1 MDHEN, CDR2 SYDVKM. CDR3: CASSLRYAAAWTEAFS. In DNA form, the CDR3 reads TGTGCCAGCAGTTTGCGTTACGCAGCAGCCTGGACTGAAGCTTTCTCT.

This clonotype was picked up a small number of times. The rearrangement uses TRBV28 and TRBJ2-7; 7 nucleotides line up with TRBD1. This CDR3 is 12 amino acids long. J gave up 2 bases and V 9 bases, and 4 bases lay outside the gene matches. Germline V lookup: CDR1 MDHEN, CDR2 SYDVKM. The CDR3: CARARGTYEQYF. The CDR3 nucleotides read TGTGCCAGGGCCAGGGGGACCTACGAGCAGTACTTC.

The rearrangement uses TRBV11-3 and TRBJ1-6; 7 bases fit TRBD1. Germline CDR1 SGHNT, CDR2 YENEEA. V dropped 1 base and J dropped 7; count of bases not matched to a gene: 1. CDR3 size: 14 residues. As DNA, the CDR3 is TGTGCCAGCAGCTTAGTAGGGGGCAATTCACCCCTCCACTTT. It is translated as CASSLVGGNSPLHF.

This chain links TRBV7-3 with TRBJ1-2; 7 nucleotides agree with TRBD1. Germline loops: CDR1 SGHTA, CDR2 FQGTGA. This CDR3 contains 15 residues. J lost 4 bases, V lost 2 bases, and 7 bases had no gene match. CDR3 bases: TGTGCCAGCAGCTTAGGAACAGGGGTGGGCTATGGCTACACCTTC. It specifies CASSLGTGVGYGYTF.